The clone carrying this TCR beta chain was seen at least ten times. Its matching antigen is unknown. The sample is drawn from a study of spatial heterogeneity in lung cancer. Across the study: A strong correlation was found between TCR transcript counts in tumor regions and a T cell module score derived from matched bulk RNA-seq. The library had UMIs, and each TCR and UMI pair averaged more than ten raw reads.

Time point indicated: sample taken at primary tumor resection. Looked up from germline, CDR1 is LGHNA and CDR2 is YNFKEQ. This CDR3 contains 16 residues. Trimming took 4 bases from V and 0 from J; bases not matched to a gene: 8. Study results and limitations: The number of expanded tumor alpha and beta chains correlated with mutation number. Nonsynonymous mutation counts, ubiquitous and regional, were tracked by the respective counts of ubiquitous and regional expanded TCRs.

In the library, each TCR cDNA molecule bore its own unique molecular identifier. TCRdb reprocessed the 5' RACE reads with MiXCR, giving one entry per CDR3 protein. The table records about 14,000 distinct CDR3 sequences, about 4.8% of them present only once. The chain recombines TRBV4-2 with TRBJ2-5, with 7 positions matching TRBD2. This specimen consisted of lung tumor tissue, obtained at surgery. The source is a female donor with early-stage non-small cell lung cancer. The CDR3, as DNA: TGTGCCAGCAGCCGAGACAGCGGGACTTACCAAGAGACCCAGTACTTC. Amino acid sequence: CASSRDSGTYQETQYF.